This T cell receptor beta chain was retrieved from a study of tumor and adjacent non-tumor tissue in lung cancer. Whole-study context: Patients were aged about 30 to 76, some 10 men and 4 to 6 women, stage I to III.

The library came from three nested PCR rounds adapted from ARM-PCR protocols. Via MiXCR, TCRdb re-called the multiplex PCR reads, giving one row per CDR3 protein. The profile shows about 200,000 distinct CDR3 sequences, 60% to 85% of them singletons. The template was RNA from unsorted bulk tissue. This clonotype was counted many times. Its matching antigen is unknown. Study-level results: Tumor repertoires had a smaller top 100 clone share than normal lung.

The clonotype originates from a man in his 60s with non-small cell lung cancer. The sample taken for sequencing was lung tumor tissue.

The CDR3 loop is CSVERESVGGAQYF. In DNA form, the CDR3 reads TGCAGCGTTGAGCGGGAGTCTGTGGGTGGGGCGCAGTATTTT. V and J are TRBV29-1 and TRBJ2-3; 7 bases match TRBD2. Per germline, CDR1 SQVTM and CDR2 ANQGSEA. The CDR3 sequence is 14 residues long. Trimming at V came to 3 bases and at J to 10 bases, leaving 13 bases not matched to a gene.